Each of the 13 T cell receptor beta chains below was sequenced from the same sample in a study of OX40 agonist ivuxolimab in advanced cancers. Data came from immunoSEQ multiplex PCR; TCRdb stores just in-frame clones and leaves some out. The table lists roughly 89,000 clones, 86% of them singletons. The material sequenced was CD4+ or CD8+ T cells sorted from blood, taken in a trial of the OX40 agonist ivuxolimab. These receptors were obtained from an adult with an advanced solid tumor such as melanoma, head and neck, liver or kidney cancer.

The rearrangement joins TRBV7-8 to TRBJ1-1; 8 nucleotides agree with TRBD1. The trim removed 4 bases at V and 1 base at J, leaving 5 bases unmatched. Germline CDR1 is SGHVS and CDR2 is FQNEAQ. The CDR3 is 15 residues long. CDR3 protein: CASSSQGTGNTEAFF. As DNA, the CDR3 is TGTGCCAGCAGCTCCCAGGGGACAGGGAACACTGAAGCTTTCTTT. Full variable domain (rest looked up from reference TRBV7-8 and TRBJ1-1): GAGVSQSPRYKVAKRGQDVALRCDPISGHVSLFWYQQALGQGPEFLTYFQNEAQLDKSGLPSDRFFAERPEGSVSTLKIQRTQQEDSAVYLCASSSQGTGNTEAFFGQGTRLTVV.

The gene calls are TRBV7-6 and TRBJ2-2; no clear D gene. Germline V lookup: CDR1 SGHVS, CDR2 FNYEAQ. This CDR3 has 15 residues. V shed 2 bases and J shed 2 bases, with 9 bases lying between them. CDR3 region: CASSLMASNTGELFF. CDR3 DNA sequence: TGTGCCAGCAGCTTAATGGCCAGTAACACCGGGGAGCTGTTTTTT.

In this sample, this clone turned up a few times. The gene calls are TRBV2 and TRBJ1-6, with 9 bases identical to TRBD1. The J segment lost 7 bases and the V segment lost 6 bases, leaving 7 bases of the junction unmatched. In germline, CDR1 is SNHLY, CDR2 FYNNEI. CDR3 length equals 15 residues. The CDR3 here is CASRGPGTGNSPLHF. The CDR3 coding sequence is TGTGCCAGCAGGGGGCCGGGGACAGGGAATTCACCCCTCCACTTT.

The chain joins TRBV5-6 to TRBJ2-6, with D perhaps matching TRBD1 or TRBD2 (6 bases each). The CDR3 totals 16 residues. Germline V gives CDR1 SGHDT, CDR2 YYEEEE. Between the trimmed V and J ends, which lost 5 bases and 0 bases, there was a span of 12 bases. In nucleotides, the CDR3 is TGTGCCAGCAGTGGGGGGCCGAGCTCTGGGGCCAACGTCCTGACTTTC. Its protein is CASSGGPSSGANVLTF.

This sequence joins TRBV9 and TRBJ2-3; D is uncertain. This CDR3 region has 12 residues. The germline gives CDR1 SGDLS, CDR2 YYNGEE. V was cut by 2 bases and J by 6 bases, with 7 bases left in between. The CDR3 is CASSVSRDTQYF. The CDR3 DNA reads as TGTGCCAGCAGCGTCTCAAGGGATACGCAGTATTTT.

The J gene is TRBJ2-7, the V gene TRBV6-6, with D perhaps assigned TRBD1 or TRBD2 (5 bases each). CDR3 size: 14 residues. In germline, CDR1 is MNHNY, CDR2 SVGAGI (reference sequence). The V and J ends lost 10 bases and 3 bases respectively, with 19 bases between them. The CDR3 DNA reads as TGTGCCACCAGGGACCGAACCCTCAGCTACGAGCAGTACTTC. Translated: CATRDRTLSYEQYF.

The rearrangement uses TRBV6-1 and TRBJ2-2; 9 bases map to TRBD1. This CDR3 contains 20 residues. In germline, CDR1 is MNHNS, CDR2 SASEGT. The V and J ends lost 1 base and 4 bases, in that order; junction bases with no gene match: 16. DNA of the CDR3: TGTGCCAGCAGTGAAGTCAATACAGGGGGCGCATTACTGAGCACCGGGGAGCTGTTTTTT. Translated, it gives CASSEVNTGGALLSTGELFF.

The V gene is TRBV10-3, the J gene TRBJ2-5, with TRBD1 matching 9 bases. The CDR3 contains 15 residues. CDR1 is ENHRY, CDR2 SYGVKD, per germline. V was clipped by 10 bases and J by 5 bases; unmatched bases: 14. The CDR3: CATRRGQGSVETQYF. CDR3 DNA sequence: TGTGCCACCCGCCGGGGACAGGGTTCGGTGGAGACCCAGTACTTC.

This chain uses TRBV6-5 with TRBJ2-7; 8 bases line up with TRBD2. V lost 6 bases to trimming and J lost 6 bases; unmatched junction nucleotides: 7. The CDR3 has 13 amino acids. CDR1 is MNHEY, CDR2 SVGAGI, per germline. The DNA for the CDR3 is TGTGCCAGCAGCTATGGACTAGCCGGCGAGCAGTACTTC. Its translation is CASSYGLAGEQYF.

The chain uses TRBV11-2 and TRBJ1-1; D perhaps matches TRBD1 (6 bases). Per germline, CDR1 SGHAT and CDR2 FQNNGV. The CDR3 runs to 16 residues. V lost 2 bases and J 5 bases, leaving 18 bases between the germline ends. The CDR3: CASSLTIGGRKTEAFF. The CDR3 DNA reads as TGTGCCAGCAGCTTAACAATAGGGGGGCGTAAGACTGAAGCTTTCTTT.

There are many counts of this clone. One end of the junction varies from germline; a read error may be responsible. The V gene is TRBV5-4, the J gene TRBJ2-7; D is unclear. CDR1 and CDR2 from the germline V gene are SGHNT and YYREEE (reference sequence). CDR3 length: 12 amino acids. This chain's CDR3 is CASSLDAAERTF. DNA of the CDR3: TGTGCCAGCAGCTTGGACGCGGCGGAGCGAACCTTC.

The V gene is TRBV7-8, the J gene TRBJ2-4, with 11 bases fitting TRBD2. CDR3 length: 14 residues. Germline V gene sequence: CDR1 SGHVS, CDR2 FQNEAQ. The trim removed 6 bases at V and 13 bases at J, leaving 11 bases unmatched. The CDR3 is CASRDTSGSSMQYF. CDR3 in DNA: TGTGCCAGCAGAGATACTAGCGGGAGTTCAATGCAGTACTTC.

The chain employs TRBV19 and TRBJ2-1; 7 nucleotides agree with TRBD2. The trim removed 9 bases at V and 10 bases at J, leaving 18 bases unmatched. The CDR3 extends over 15 amino acids. Germline V gene lookup returns CDR1 LNHDA and CDR2 SQIVND (reference sequence). Here the CDR3 reads CASRESASGVKEQFF. The CDR3 bases are TGTGCCAGCCGGGAGTCGGCTAGCGGTGTCAAAGAGCAGTTCTTC.